A single sample is the source of the 13 T cell receptor beta chains below, sequenced in a study of naive and memory T cell subsets. The SP2 primer and nested alpha and beta constant region primers amplified ligated cDNA in four rounds. In TCRdb, the UMI-ligation and nested PCR reads were re-called with MiXCR into one record per CDR3 protein. The sample records some 25,000 distinct CDR3 sequences, 4% to 6.5% being singletons. The library had UMIs added by 3' ligation of an oligonucleotide to TCR cDNA. Sequenced input: blood. These receptors all stem from an adult in good health.

This clonotype was detected a few times. This chain uses TRBV16 with TRBJ1-4, with 11 bases that match TRBD1. The V gene end was trimmed by 5 bases and the J gene end by 11 bases; junction bases not matched to a gene: 10. Germline V lookup: CDR1 KGHSY, CDR2 FQNENV. The CDR3 consists of 15 residues. Here the CDR3 DNA reads TGTGCCAGCAGCGGACGGACAGGGGGCGGTGAGAAACTGTTTTTT. Protein product: CASSGRTGGGEKLFF.

This chain uses TRBV24-1 with TRBJ2-5; the match to TRBD2 covers 13 bases. V lost 4 bases to trimming and J lost 9 bases; unmatched junction nucleotides: 7. CDR3 size: 15 residues. Germline loops: CDR1 KGHDR, CDR2 SFDVKD. The CDR3, as DNA: TGTGCCACCAGTGAGGGGACTAGCGGGATCCGCCCCCAGTACTTC. Its translation: CATSEGTSGIRPQYF.

This clonotype has at least ten counts. The chain uses TRBV7-2 and TRBJ1-1; D is unclear. The CDR3 length is 15 residues. Germline values: CDR1 SGHTA, CDR2 FQGNSA. V was clipped by 9 bases and J by 6 bases, with 23 bases between them. CDR3 sequence (DNA): TGTGCCAGTACCGCAGACGGCGGTTCGAGAGCTGAAGCTTTCTTT. This codes for CASTADGGSRAEAFF.

This clonotype appeared many times. The V call is TRBV10-2, the J call TRBJ2-7; 7 bases line up with TRBD2. The CDR3 loop spans 15 amino acids. With 7 bases clipped from V and 5 bases from J, the junction kept 14 bases outside the gene matches. CDR1 is WSHSY and CDR2 is SAAADI in the germline V gene. In DNA, the CDR3 is TGCGCCAGCACGGGCGGGAGAAGCCAGTCCCACGAGCAGTACTTC. It specifies CASTGGRSQSHEQYF.

This clonotype was seen repeatedly, ten times or more. V usage is TRBV29-1 and J usage is TRBJ1-2; tentative D call: TRBD1 (5 bases). CDR1 is SQVTM and CDR2 is ANQGSEA in the germline V gene. Between the trimmed V and J ends, which lost 7 bases and 0 bases, there was a span of 9 bases. The CDR3 is 12 amino acids. Here the CDR3 reads CSAGPTNYGYTF. CDR3 bases: TGCAGCGCGGGACCGACTAACTATGGCTACACCTTC.

This clonotype was counted at least ten times. The rearrangement links TRBV7-9 to TRBJ2-2; 10 nucleotides match TRBD1. The germline gives CDR1 SEHNR, CDR2 FQNEAQ (reference sequence). The CDR3 extends over 16 amino acids. Trimming removed 3 bases from V and 2 bases from J; junction bases left unmatched: 3. The CDR3 is CASSLGQGYNTGELFF. CDR3 in DNA: TGTGCCAGCAGCTTGGGACAGGGGTATAACACCGGGGAGCTGTTTTTT.

This clonotype was found many times. The gene calls are TRBV5-1 and TRBJ2-1; D perhaps matches TRBD2 (5 bases). This CDR3 region has 14 residues. V shed 7 bases and J shed 4 bases, with 15 bases lying between them. Germline CDR1 reads SGHRS; CDR2 reads YFSETQ. CDR3 loop: CASAGNGDYNEQFF. The CDR3 region has the DNA TGCGCCAGCGCCGGGAATGGGGATTACAATGAGCAGTTCTTC.

The sample holds many counts of this clonotype. The rearrangement joins TRBV6-2 or TRBV6-3 to TRBJ2-4; TRBD1 aligns across 8 bases. Germline V CDR1 and CDR2: MNHEY, SVGEGT. This CDR3 region has 13 residues. Germline trimming cut 6 bases from V and 7 bases from J; bases unmatched to any gene: 5. The CDR3 loop reads CASSRTGPNIQYF. The CDR3, as DNA: TGTGCCAGCAGCAGGACAGGGCCCAACATTCAGTACTTC.

This clonotype was seen repeatedly, ten times or more. J is TRBJ2-7 and V is TRBV7-2; TRBD1 aligns across 7 bases. The V gene end was trimmed by 3 bases and the J gene end by 4 bases; junction bases not matched to a gene: 6. In germline, CDR1 is SGHTA, CDR2 FQGNSA. This CDR3 contains 14 residues. The DNA for the CDR3 is TGTGCCAGCAGCTTCACCGGGACAGTTTACGAGCAGTACTTC. It is translated as CASSFTGTVYEQYF. Drawing the rest from reference TRBV7-2 and TRBJ2-7, the complete variable domain is GAGVSQSPSNKVTEKGKDVELRCDPISGHTALYWYRQSLGQGLEFLIYFQGNSAPDKSGLPSDRFSAERTGGSVSTLTIQRTQQEDSAVYLCASSFTGTVYEQYFGPGTRLTVT.

This rearrangement joins TRBV6-2 or TRBV6-3 to TRBJ2-7, with D possibly TRBD2 on 7 matching bases. The CDR3 is made up of 12 amino acids. CDR1 and CDR2 from the germline V gene are MNHEY and SVGEGT. The ends were cut back, 10 bases at V and 2 bases at J, with 12 bases in the middle. CDR3 in amino acids: CATGGPTYEQYF. The CDR3 DNA is TGTGCCACGGGGGGCCCTACCTACGAGCAGTACTTC.

The sample holds many counts of this clonotype. The chain combines TRBV4-1 with TRBJ2-1; unclear D gene. V gave up 5 bases and J gave up 4 bases, with 9 bases separating them. From germline, CDR1 is MGHRA and CDR2 YSYEKL. The CDR3 is 13 amino acids. This chain's CDR3 is CASSSPRYNEQFF. CDR3 DNA sequence: TGCGCCAGCAGCTCCCCTCGGTACAATGAGCAGTTCTTC.

This clonotype was observed a few times. The chain employs TRBV19 and TRBJ1-1; the D gene is possibly TRBD1 (5 bases). The V end lost 5 bases, the J end lost 4 bases, and 17 bases lay between the germline ends. Germline V CDR1 and CDR2: LNHDA, SQIVND (reference sequence). The CDR3 has 15 amino acids. CDR3 DNA: TGTGCCAGTAGTGTGGACGGGGCAATGAGCACTGAAGCTTTCTTT. It specifies CASSVDGAMSTEAFF.

Remarks on this clonotype: Just one base apart from a much larger clone, this may be a read error. The V and J genes are TRBV9 and TRBJ2-7; the D is unclear. The CDR3 has 13 residues. V was shortened by 4 bases and J by 5 bases, with 13 bases between the two germline ends. Germline V lookup: CDR1 SGDLS, CDR2 YYNGEE. The CDR3 sequence is CASSSRDGHEQYF. In DNA form, the CDR3 reads TGTGCCAGCAGCTCAAGAGACGGCCACGAGCAGTACTTC.